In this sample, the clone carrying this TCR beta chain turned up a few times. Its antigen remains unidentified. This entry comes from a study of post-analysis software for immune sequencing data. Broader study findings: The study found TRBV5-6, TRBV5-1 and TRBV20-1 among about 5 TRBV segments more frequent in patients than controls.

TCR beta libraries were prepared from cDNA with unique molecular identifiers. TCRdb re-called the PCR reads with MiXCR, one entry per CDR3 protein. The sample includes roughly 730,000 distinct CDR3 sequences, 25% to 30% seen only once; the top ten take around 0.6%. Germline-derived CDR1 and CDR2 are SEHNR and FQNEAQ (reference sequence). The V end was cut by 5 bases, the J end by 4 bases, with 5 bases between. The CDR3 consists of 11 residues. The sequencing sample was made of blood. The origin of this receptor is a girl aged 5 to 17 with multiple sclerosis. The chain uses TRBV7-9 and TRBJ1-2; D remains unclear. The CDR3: CASSVTYGYTF. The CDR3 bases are TGTGCCAGCAGCGTTACCTATGGCTACACCTTC.